The 24 T cell receptor beta chains presented below share a single source sample, sequenced in a study of post-analysis software for immune sequencing data. General study findings and limits: There were five TRBV segments more frequent in patients than controls, and TRBV5-6, TRBV5-1 and TRBV20-1 were among them.

The TCR beta cDNA libraries carried unique molecular identifiers. TCRdb re-called the PCR reads through MiXCR, storing one row per CDR3 protein. The profile shows about 820,000 distinct CDR3 sequences, approximately 53% of them singletons. The antigens for these receptors are not known. The sequenced material came from blood. These receptors all come from a girl aged 5 to 17 with multiple sclerosis.

This clonotype was seen more than once but under ten times. The chain employs TRBV20-1 and TRBJ2-1, with 15 nucleotides matching TRBD2. Per germline, CDR1 DFQATT and CDR2 SNEGSKA (reference sequence). The CDR3 length is 17 residues. The trim removed 6 bases at V and 8 bases at J, leaving 14 bases unmatched. DNA of the CDR3: TGCAGTGCCAGGGGACTAGCGGGAGGTAGAGGAAGGGATGAGCAGTTCTTC. It codes for CSARGLAGGRGRDEQFF.

The chain uses TRBV7-2 and TRBJ2-5, with TRBD2 matching over 13 bases. The CDR3 totals 16 residues. CDR1 SGHTA and CDR2 FQGNSA come from the germline V gene. V dropped 5 bases and J dropped 5; count of bases not matched to a gene: 8. The CDR3, as DNA: TGTGCCAGCAGCCTGAGACTAGCGGGGGGCAGGGAGACCCAGTACTTC. This codes for CASSLRLAGGRETQYF.

The chain is built from TRBV5-1 and TRBJ2-6; 8 nucleotides agree with TRBD1. Germline-derived CDR1 and CDR2 are SGHRS and YFSETQ. The V segment lost 0 bases and the J segment 0 bases; nucleotides outside the gene matches: 5. The CDR3 is made up of 18 amino acids. CDR3 bases: TGCGCCAGCAGCTTGGGGGGACAGGCCACCTCTGGGGCCAACGTCCTGACTTTC. It encodes CASSLGGQATSGANVLTF.

Only a few counts were recorded for this clonotype. The rearrangement links TRBV12-5 to TRBJ2-3; possibly TRBD1 or TRBD2 for D (7 bases each). The CDR3 is 16 amino acids. CDR1 LGHNT and CDR2 FRNRAP come from the germline V gene. V lost 5 bases, J lost 2 bases, and 17 bases lay in between. CDR3 in DNA: TGTGCTAGTGGTAATCCCAGGGGGGGGAACACAGATACGCAGTATTTT. Encoded protein: CASGNPRGGNTDTQYF.

This clonotype was counted between two and nine times. The chain couples TRBV29-1 to TRBJ2-2; D is tentatively TRBD1 or TRBD2 (5 bases each). V dropped 8 bases and J dropped 7 bases, with 20 bases sitting between them. The CDR3 has 14 amino acids. CDR1 is SQVTM, CDR2 ANQGSEA, per germline. The CDR3 region has the DNA TGCAGCATGTTGAAAGGGAGTCAGGGCGGGGAGCTGTTTTTT. Translated: CSMLKGSQGGELFF.

The rearrangement links TRBV3-1 to TRBJ2-7; no clear D. V was cut by 0 bases and J by 1 base, with 7 bases left in between. CDR3 size: 14 residues. Germline lookup yields CDR1 LGHDT and CDR2 YNNKEL (reference sequence). The CDR3 DNA is TGTGCCAGCAGCCAAGATCCTCGGTCCTACGAGCAGTACTTC. Its protein is CASSQDPRSYEQYF.

The chain has TRBV7-9 and TRBJ2-3; possibly TRBD2 for D (6 bases). CDR1 SEHNR and CDR2 FQNEAQ come from the germline V gene (reference sequence). This CDR3 has 16 amino acids. V was shortened by 5 bases and J by 2 bases, with 17 bases between the two germline ends. DNA for the CDR3: TGTGCCAGCAGCCTAACTCGGGACTTAAACACAGATACGCAGTATTTT. It encodes CASSLTRDLNTDTQYF.

The J gene is TRBJ1-6, the V gene TRBV29-1; D unresolved. Germline V gene sequence: CDR1 SQVTM, CDR2 ANQGSEA. V lost 5 bases and J 0 bases, leaving 11 bases between the germline ends. The CDR3 runs 15 residues. This chain's CDR3 is CSVRAESSYNSPLHF. As DNA, the CDR3 is TGCAGCGTTCGGGCCGAGAGCTCCTATAATTCACCCCTCCACTTT.

The V and J genes are TRBV11-1 and TRBJ2-1, with D perhaps matching TRBD1 or TRBD2 (5 bases each). The CDR3 contains 15 residues. Germline V gene sequence: CDR1 SGHAT, CDR2 FQDESV (reference sequence). The ends were cut back, 0 bases at V and 6 bases at J, with 12 bases in the middle. CDR3 amino acids: CASSLAGTTLNEQFF. In nucleotides, the CDR3 is TGTGCCAGCAGCTTAGCGGGGACCACTCTCAATGAGCAGTTCTTC.

This chain joins TRBV10-3 and TRBJ2-4; 11 bases are shared with TRBD1. The J call is uncertain, as TRBJ2-7 better fits the DNA end. From germline, CDR1 is ENHRY and CDR2 SYGVKD. The CDR3 is 14 residues long. The CDR3 region has the DNA TGTGCCATCAGTGGGGGACAGGGGGCCTACGAGCAGTACTTC. Protein product: CAISGGQGAYEQYF.

The V and J genes are TRBV20-1 and TRBJ2-6; 13 bases are shared with TRBD2. The CDR3 sequence is 19 residues long. Germline-derived CDR1 and CDR2 are DFQATT and SNEGSKA (reference sequence). J was trimmed by 0 bases and V by 2 bases; bases with no gene match: 7. CDR3 DNA sequence: TGCAGTGCTAGAAAAGCGGGACTAGCGGGATTCTCTGGGGCCAACGTCCTGACTTTC. Protein sequence: CSARKAGLAGFSGANVLTF.

V is TRBV20-1 and J is TRBJ2-4; 10 nucleotides line up with TRBD2. The J call is doubtful: the DNA matches TRBJ2-7 better. This CDR3 spans 13 amino acids. Germline lookup yields CDR1 DFQATT and CDR2 SNEGSKA (reference sequence). The chain's CDR3 is CSAGTSAAYEQYF. DNA for the CDR3: TGCAGTGCGGGGACTAGCGCCGCCTACGAGCAGTACTTC.

The DNA for the CDR3 is TGTGCCAGCAGCGCGACTAGCAGTGCAGATACGCAGTATTTT. It codes for CASSATSSADTQYF. The V gene is TRBV9, the J gene TRBJ2-3; 7 bases are a match to TRBD2. There are 14 residues in the CDR3. After removal of 3 bases from V and 4 bases from J, the junction contained 5 bases not matched to a gene. The germline gives CDR1 SGDLS, CDR2 YYNGEE.

This clonotype was counted a single time. The chain has TRBV20-1 and TRBJ2-3, with D possibly matching TRBD1 (5 bases). The CDR3 has 13 residues. CDR1 is DFQATT and CDR2 is SNEGSKA in the germline V gene (reference sequence). Trimming stripped 6 bases from V and 2 bases from J, with 12 bases between. CDR3 in amino acids: CSAPRAITDTQYF. CDR3 coding DNA: TGCAGTGCCCCCAGGGCTATCACAGATACGCAGTATTTT.

This chain uses TRBV4-1 with TRBJ2-4; 14 bases match TRBD2. The DNA end lines up better with TRBJ2-7; the J call may be wrong. Germline values: CDR1 MGHRA, CDR2 YSYEKL. This CDR3 spans 16 amino acids. The CDR3 protein is CASSQPTSGRGHEQYF. The CDR3 DNA sequence: TGCGCCAGCAGCCAACCGACTAGCGGGAGGGGACACGAGCAGTACTTC.

The CDR3 sequence is CASSYLAQETQYF. CDR3 nucleotide sequence: TGTGCCAGCAGTTACCTAGCCCAAGAGACCCAGTACTTC. The V call is TRBV27, the J call TRBJ2-5; a weak D match, TRBD2 (5 bases). Germline loops: CDR1 MNHEY, CDR2 SMNVEV (reference sequence). V lost 4 bases and J lost 1, with 7 bases in between. This CDR3 is 13 amino acids long.

This chain links TRBV5-5 with TRBJ1-2; D is possibly TRBD1 (5 bases). Trimming removed 0 bases from V and 3 bases from J, with 9 bases in between. CDR3 length: 14 residues. Germline V gives CDR1 SGHKS, CDR2 YYEKEE (reference sequence). The CDR3 DNA follows: TGTGCCAGCAGCTTGGATCCGGGGCACTATGGCTACACCTTC. This codes for CASSLDPGHYGYTF.

The chain uses TRBV12-3 or TRBV12-4 and TRBJ1-4, with D possibly TRBD1 on 5 matching bases. Deletions cut 2 bases from V and 4 bases from J, with 14 bases between. The CDR3 consists of 16 residues. For the CDR3, the DNA is TGTGCCAGCAGTTTAACAGGACTTAACCATAATGAAAAACTGTTTTTT. It is translated as CASSLTGLNHNEKLFF.

This clonotype was counted between two and nine times. The chain couples TRBV12-3 or TRBV12-4 to TRBJ2-7, with D possibly called TRBD1 or TRBD2 (5 bases each). CDR3 length: 15 amino acids. Trimming left V 6 bases short and J 2 bases short, with 17 bases between. The CDR3 region is CASRLGTDPTYEQYF. In DNA form, the CDR3 reads TGTGCCAGCAGGCTCGGGACCGATCCAACCTACGAGCAGTACTTC.

The rearrangement links TRBV12-3 or TRBV12-4 to TRBJ2-7; D unclear. CDR3 size: 11 residues. V was pared by 6 bases and J by 5 bases, with 8 bases between. The CDR3 is CASSVGHEQYF. The CDR3 DNA reads TGTGCCAGCAGCGTAGGGCACGAGCAGTACTTC.

The V gene is TRBV20-1, the J gene TRBJ1-2; D uncertain. Germline-derived CDR1 and CDR2 are DFQATT and SNEGSKA (reference sequence). Trimming left V 6 bases short and J 5 bases short, with 10 bases between. This CDR3 has 11 residues. The CDR3 region is CSAPAEYGYTF. The CDR3 DNA sequence: TGCAGTGCCCCGGCGGAGTATGGCTACACCTTC.

The rearrangement joins TRBV7-3 to TRBJ1-5; unclear D gene. The CDR3 extends over 13 amino acids. Germline V gene sequence: CDR1 SGHTA, CDR2 FQGTGA. Trimming shortened V by 5 bases and J by 4 bases, and 9 bases separated the two germline ends. CDR3 nucleotide sequence: TGTGCCAGCAGCGTCCGACCGAATCAGCCCCAGCATTTT. Translation gives CASSVRPNQPQHF.

The V and J genes are TRBV6-2 or TRBV6-3 and TRBJ1-5; D remains ambiguous. The CDR3 has 15 amino acids. The V gene lost 2 bases and the J gene lost 0 bases, with 8 bases spanning the gap. Per the germline V gene, CDR1 is MNHEY and CDR2 is SVGEGT. CDR3: CASSYRWPSNQPQHF. The CDR3 DNA reads TGTGCCAGCAGTTACCGATGGCCTAGCAATCAGCCCCAGCATTTT.

The CDR3: CASSYRQARGTGELFF. The CDR3 nucleotides read TGTGCCAGCAGTTATCGACAGGCTCGGGGGACCGGGGAGCTGTTTTTT. The genes are TRBV12-3 or TRBV12-4 and TRBJ2-2; perhaps D is TRBD1 or TRBD2 (6 bases each). There are 16 residues in the CDR3. V lost 4 bases and J 5 bases, leaving 17 bases between the germline ends.